The T cell receptor (beta chain) under discussion was sequenced for a study of OX40 agonist ivuxolimab in advanced cancers. Study as a whole: At doses from 0.01 to 10 mg/kg, patients were given intravenous ivuxolimab every 2 weeks. Cohort: around 83% men, mean age about 60, aged roughly 23 to 79. Findings and caveats of the study: The mean number of expanded clones was higher in CD8+ T cells than in CD4+.

CDR3 length: 13 residues. Trimming took 5 bases from V and 14 from J, leaving 16 bases between them. CDR1 is SEHNR, CDR2 FQNEAQ, per germline (reference sequence). Patients had blood sampled at baseline and again on cycle 4 day 1 and cycle 7 day 1. Generated by immunoSEQ multiplex PCR, the TCRdb table keeps only in-frame clones and is missing some. Here the sample spans 30,000 to 35,000 clones, around 80% being singletons. Only a few counts were recorded for this clone. Its specificity is unknown. This TCR derives from an adult with an advanced solid tumor such as melanoma, head and neck, liver or kidney cancer. The J gene is TRBJ1-6, the V gene TRBV7-9; a possible D gene is TRBD1 (5 bases). The specimen was CD4+ or CD8+ T cells sorted from blood, collected in a trial of the OX40 agonist ivuxolimab. The CDR3 nucleotides read TGTGCCAGCAGCCGGGGCACCCTGGGGACCCTCCACTTT. It translates to CASSRGTLGTLHF.